Each of the 23 T cell receptor beta chains below was sequenced from the same sample in a study of blood T cell repertoires in COVID-19. TCRdb keeps only in-frame clones here, not all; method: immunoSEQ multiplex PCR. The sample contains about 200,000 clones, about 87% of which appear only once. The source material was peripheral blood. These receptors all come from a man aged 60-69 years who had recovered from COVID-19.

This clone occurred a few times. This chain joins TRBV6-5 and TRBJ1-2, with D uncertain. With 7 bases removed from V and 3 bases from J, the gap between germline ends came to 12 bases. There are 13 residues in the CDR3. The germline CDR1 and CDR2 sequences are MNHEY and SVGAGI. CDR3 in DNA: TGTGCCAGCAAAGAGGGATTGGACTATGGCTACACCTTC. Encoded protein: CASKEGLDYGYTF.

The rearrangement links TRBV6-5 to TRBJ2-6; the D is unclear. V shed 10 bases and J shed 0 bases, with 10 bases lying between them. The CDR3 has 14 residues. CDR1 is MNHEY and CDR2 is SVGAGI in the germline V gene. This chain's CDR3 is CAIRSRSGANVLTF. Written as DNA, the CDR3 is TGTGCCATTCGGAGTCGCTCTGGGGCCAACGTCCTGACTTTC.

The V call is TRBV3-1 (or the pseudogene TRBV3-2), the J call TRBJ2-1; 7 positions match TRBD2. CDR1 is LGHDT, CDR2 YNNKEL, per germline (reference sequence). The CDR3 totals 15 residues. V was pared by 4 bases and J by 8 bases, with 11 bases of the junction left unmatched. For the CDR3, the DNA is TGTGCCAGCAGCCCCTGGATGGCGCGGGAGTATGAGCAGTTCTTC. Translating it yields CASSPWMAREYEQFF.

The CDR3 DNA reads as TGTGCCAGGACTCCTCGAGGGTATGGCTACACCTTC. This encodes CARTPRGYGYTF. The chain couples TRBV27 to TRBJ1-2; D is uncertain. Between the trimmed V and J ends, which lost 9 bases and 5 bases, there was a span of 13 bases. This CDR3 has 12 amino acids. Per the germline V gene, CDR1 is MNHEY and CDR2 is SMNVEV (reference sequence).

The rearrangement joins TRBV12-3 or TRBV12-4 to TRBJ1-1; D gene unclear. CDR3 length: 13 residues. V lost 3 bases and J 0 bases, leaving 5 bases between the germline ends. CDR3 DNA: TGTGCCAGCAGTTTCGCGATGAACACTGAAGCTTTCTTT. It encodes CASSFAMNTEAFF.

The V call is TRBV19, the J call TRBJ2-5; D possibly corresponds to TRBD1 (5 bases). Germline V lookup: CDR1 LNHDA, CDR2 SQIVND (reference sequence). Deletions cut 5 bases from V and 1 base from J, with 20 bases between. The CDR3 runs 17 residues. The CDR3 DNA reads TGTGCCAGTAGTGGGGCCGGGCCTCCGGTCGTCCAAGAGACCCAGTACTTC. Amino acid sequence: CASSGAGPPVVQETQYF.

This clone was picked up one time. As DNA, the CDR3 is TGTGCCAGCCGGGTCGCAGTGCGGAACACCATATATTTT. It yields the protein CASRVAVRNTIYF. This chain joins TRBV5-6 and TRBJ1-3; D remains ambiguous. The CDR3 runs 13 residues. Trimming took off 7 bases at V and 7 bases at J, with 15 bases between the two ends. CDR1 is SGHDT, CDR2 YYEEEE, per germline.

This chain joins TRBV28 and TRBJ1-5; D is perhaps TRBD1 (5 bases). V was trimmed by 3 bases and J by 7 bases, leaving 10 bases between them. Germline V gene lookup returns CDR1 MDHEN and CDR2 SYDVKM. The CDR3 spans 13 residues. In DNA, the CDR3 is TGTGCCAGCAGTTTGCCAGGGTGGCAGCCCCAGCATTTT. Protein sequence: CASSLPGWQPQHF.

This chain connects TRBV4-2 to TRBJ1-2; TRBD1 matches 11 bases. The CDR3 sequence is 15 residues long. The V segment lost 3 bases and the J segment 7 bases; nucleotides outside the gene matches: 7. The germline gives CDR1 LGHNA, CDR2 YNFKEQ. The CDR3 sequence is CASSHLGQGAAGYTF. The CDR3 DNA follows: TGTGCCAGCAGCCATTTAGGACAGGGGGCTGCTGGCTACACCTTC.

The chain's CDR3 is CASSVDLSGGALDTQYF. CDR3 nucleotide sequence: TGTGCCAGCAGCGTAGACCTTAGCGGGGGGGCGTTAGATACGCAGTATTTT. This chain connects TRBV9 to TRBJ2-3, with 11 bases matching TRBD2. V shed 0 bases and J 5 bases; nucleotides not matched to a gene: 8. CDR1 SGDLS and CDR2 YYNGEE come from the germline V gene. CDR3 size: 17 residues. Drawing the rest from reference TRBV9 and TRBJ2-3, the complete variable domain is DSGVTQTPKHLITATGQRVTLRCSPRSGDLSVYWYQQSLDQGLQFLIQYYNGEERAKGNILERFSAQQFPDLHSELNLSSLELGDSALYFCASSVDLSGGALDTQYFGPGTRLTVL.

The sample holds a few counts of this clone. The J gene is TRBJ1-6, the V gene TRBV4-3; the D is unclear. The V and J ends lost 0 bases and 13 bases respectively, with 10 bases between them. There are 13 residues in the CDR3. CDR1 is LGHNA and CDR2 is YSLEER in the germline V gene. In DNA, the CDR3 is TGCGCCAGCAGCCAAGATAGAAACGGGCCCCTCCACTTT. Amino acids: CASSQDRNGPLHF.

The gene calls are TRBV20-1 and TRBJ1-5, with D hard to call. Germline values: CDR1 DFQATT, CDR2 SNEGSKA (reference sequence). V lost 3 bases, J lost 5 bases, and 11 bases lay in between. The CDR3 runs to 13 residues. For the CDR3, the DNA is TGCAGTGCTAGTCCCCCAGGTGATCAGCCCCAGCATTTT. Translating gives CSASPPGDQPQHF.

The rearrangement links TRBV29-1 to TRBJ1-1; D is ambiguous. Germline V lookup: CDR1 SQVTM, CDR2 ANQGSEA. The CDR3 contains 10 residues. V was shortened by 4 bases and J by 7 bases, with 7 bases between the two germline ends. This CDR3 reads CSVAHIEAFF. CDR3 coding DNA: TGCAGCGTTGCTCACATTGAAGCTTTCTTT.

The rearrangement uses TRBV6-5 and TRBJ2-7; D may be TRBD2 (5 bases). Germline CDR1 MNHEY, CDR2 SVGAGI. The CDR3 spans 12 residues. The ends were cut back, 7 bases at V and 6 bases at J, with 13 bases in the middle. The CDR3 loop reads CASTPPSREQYF. DNA of the CDR3: TGTGCCAGCACCCCACCTAGCCGCGAGCAGTACTTC.

This rearrangement joins TRBV7-2 to TRBJ2-5, with D perhaps matching TRBD1 (6 bases). CDR1 SGHTA and CDR2 FQGNSA come from the germline V gene. Trimming shortened V by 6 bases and J by 5 bases, and 22 bases separated the two germline ends. The CDR3 is made up of 16 amino acids. This chain's CDR3 is CASRIEGELSGETQYF. The DNA of the CDR3 is TGTGCCAGCAGAATAGAGGGGGAGCTGAGTGGGGAGACCCAGTACTTC. The full variable domain, rest sourced from reference TRBV7-2 and TRBJ2-5, is GAGVSQSPSNKVTEKGKDVELRCDPISGHTALYWYRQSLGQGLEFLIYFQGNSAPDKSGLPSDRFSAERTGGSVSTLTIQRTQQEDSAVYLCASRIEGELSGETQYFGPGTRLLVL.

The chain has TRBV6-5 and TRBJ2-7; the match to TRBD1 covers 8 bases. The CDR3 has 16 amino acids. Germline CDR1 reads MNHEY; CDR2 reads SVGAGI. The V gene end was trimmed by 2 bases and the J gene end by 2 bases; junction bases not matched to a gene: 8. CDR3 in amino acids: CASSYRGQGKAYEQYF. Here the CDR3 DNA reads TGTGCCAGCAGTTACCGAGGACAGGGTAAGGCCTACGAGCAGTACTTC.

Only a few counts were recorded for this clone. This rearrangement joins TRBV2 to TRBJ2-7, with 8 bases that match TRBD1. This CDR3 spans 15 amino acids. Germline V gene sequence: CDR1 SNHLY, CDR2 FYNNEI. With V trimmed by 5 bases and J by 5 bases, 11 bases remained unmatched. CDR3 in amino acids: CASSLSGTGFDEQYF. CDR3 DNA: TGTGCCAGCAGTTTATCAGGGACAGGTTTCGACGAGCAGTACTTC.

A word on this clone: Distinct nucleotide sequences in the sample also encode this CDR3. This chain joins TRBV7-2 and TRBJ1-1; D might be TRBD1 (5 bases). CDR3 length: 13 residues. Germline V gene data show CDR1 as SGHTA and CDR2 as FQGNSA. Trimming cost V 5 bases and J 2 bases, with 9 bases left between them. The CDR3 reads CASSRQGNTEAFF. For the CDR3, the DNA is TGTGCCAGCAGCCGCCAGGGTAACACTGAAGCTTTCTTT.

This clone came up once. This sequence joins TRBV6-6 and TRBJ2-2, with a tentative D call TRBD1 (6 bases). The CDR3 runs 22 residues. Trimming cost V 5 bases and J 1 base, with 32 bases left between them. Germline CDR1 reads MNHNY; CDR2 reads SVGAGI (reference sequence). The CDR3 loop reads CASSRYPYPRTAMDVNTGELFF. CDR3 DNA: TGTGCCAGCAGTCGCTACCCCTATCCCCGGACAGCGATGGACGTGAACACCGGGGAGCTGTTTTTT.

This chain connects TRBV4-3 to TRBJ2-3, with 14 bases fitting TRBD2. V shed 4 bases, J shed 2 bases, and the junction held 5 bases outside the gene matches. Germline V gene data show CDR1 as LGHNA and CDR2 as YSLEER. This CDR3 has 17 amino acids. The chain's CDR3 is CASSLGLAGGTTDTQYF. In nucleotides, the CDR3 is TGCGCCAGCAGCCTTGGACTAGCGGGGGGAACCACAGATACGCAGTATTTT.

The gene calls are TRBV7-9 and TRBJ1-1; 7 bases line up with TRBD1. The germline CDR1 and CDR2 sequences are SEHNR and FQNEAQ (reference sequence). V lost 6 bases and J lost 10; bases outside the gene matches: 11. The length of the CDR3 is 13 residues. The DNA for the CDR3 is TGTGCCAGCAGTCGGGACAGAGGTAGTGCAGCTTTCTTT. The encoded protein is CASSRDRGSAAFF. Filled out from reference TRBV7-9 and TRBJ1-1, the complete variable domain reads DTGVSQNPRHKITKRGQNVTFRCDPISEHNRLYWYRQTLGQGPEFLTYFQNEAQLEKSRLLSDRFSAERPKGSFSTLEIQRTEQGDSAMYLCASSRDRGSAAFFGQGTRLTVV.

The chain uses TRBV24-1 and TRBJ2-7; 8 positions match TRBD2. CDR3 size: 15 residues. Germline V lookup: CDR1 KGHDR, CDR2 SFDVKD. V shed 3 bases and J 9 bases; nucleotides not matched to a gene: 12. CDR3 protein: CATSDRSGAAGGQYF. CDR3 coding DNA: TGTGCCACCAGTGATCGCTCCGGAGCTGCGGGAGGGCAGTACTTC.

The sample holds one count of this clone. The chain combines TRBV19 with TRBJ1-2; D call uncertain. From germline, CDR1 is LNHDA and CDR2 SQIVND (reference sequence). V lost 1 base, J lost 4 bases, and 10 bases lay in between. This CDR3 is built from 14 residues. CDR3 DNA: TGTGCCAGTAGTATAGTAGAAGGACTCTATGGCTACACCTTC. This gives the protein CASSIVEGLYGYTF.